The source of this TCR beta chain is a study of blood T cell repertoires in COVID-19 (dated by TCRdb to 2020 to 2021). With respect to the entire study: Collaborator samples came from the United States, Italy and Spain and covered acute and convalescent phases of COVID-19. The material from the prospective study consisted of cDNA or gDNA derived from T cells, B-cell-depleted T cells, or PBMCs. Subjects who had been exposed to COVID-19, were actively infected with it, or had recovered from it provided the deeply sampled blood TCRbeta repertoires that made up the dataset. A freely available public database, intended as a resource for researchers studying the immune response to SARS-CoV-2, is where the repertoires were released. The samples were drawn from two sources: the first 160 participants of the ongoing ImmuneRACE study, and about 1,300 subjects contributed by 6 global collaborators. The sample metadata nearly always contained a de-identified subject ID, COVID-19 status, age in years and sex. Where HLA class I and class II types were available, the types were taken from metadata supplied by the sample provider, not from assay-based typing. General conclusions and limits of the study: The quantity of clinical and demographic metadata differed by source and by participant and was supplied without curation.

TCRbeta CDR3 regions were amplified from genomic DNA using the immunoSEQ Assay, a bias-controlled multiplex PCR. Processing in the source paper ran as follows. Nucleated cell counts per sample were estimated from amplification of reference gene primers within the assay. Sequence reads were collapsed and filtered to measure the absolute abundance of every unique TCRbeta CDR3 rearrangement. For each sample, productive Simpson clonality was calculated as the square root of Simpson's diversity index across productive rearrangements. TCRdb carries this immuneACCESS record with in-frame sequences only. Its versions omit some clonotypes, under half of them owing to an unresolved V gene in the studies checked, with the rest unexplained. The D gene and trimming were derived from the DNA, and the V and J assignments and clone size from that table. This sample holds over 45,000 clones; roughly 80% were observed only once. Over 9.5% of the sample is held by the ten biggest clonotypes.

Collaborating institutions collected whole blood in K2EDTA tubes following their own protocols. For TCRbeta analysis, collaborators shipped samples in one of three forms: frozen whole blood, isolated PBMCs, or DNA extracted from either of those sample types. CDR1 LGHDT and CDR2 YNNKEL are derived from the germline V gene (reference sequence). The germline V end is reduced by 4 bases and the J end by 7 bases; junction bases left unmatched: 5. From cysteine to phenylalanine, the CDR3 is 13 amino acids long. The retained sequence is limited to the CDR3, 39 bases, with the frame set at the first base. For this clone: No cognate antigen has been identified for it. Base qualities are not provided; no much larger clone lies one nucleotide away.

Recombination joined TRBV3-1 (or the pseudogene TRBV3-2) with TRBJ2-7; 9 bases in the middle match TRBD1. The sequencing input was peripheral blood. The receptor was isolated from a human donor in a cohort sampled during active COVID-19. The CDR3 loop reads CASSRQGVGEQYF. The nucleotide sequence is TGTGCCAGCAGCCGACAGGGGGTGGGTGAGCAGTACTTC.